This T cell receptor (beta chain) was captured by sequencing in a study of T-cell memory formation after mild COVID-19 (dated by TCRdb to the early 2020s). Background on the whole study: TCR sequence clusters from the two donors were largely donor specific. In a couple of donors, T-cell clones that expanded and contracted after mild COVID-19 were tracked by sequencing TCRalpha and TCRbeta repertoires over time. The cohort comprised two young, previously healthy adult volunteers, one female and one male.

Overall results and qualifications from the work: The study covered only a couple of mild cases, and larger cohorts including severe cases with pre-infection samples were considered necessary. SARS-CoV-2 specificity of the second-wave clones peaking on day 37 was not confirmed. Clones that contracted from day 15 to 85 showed balanced CD4/CD8 phenotypes, whereas a second wave of clones that expanded from day 15 to 37 leaned towards CD4+. Contracting CD4+ clones appeared mostly in the CM and EM memory subsets, whereas CD8+ clones were enriched in EMRA. Some responding clones were found in pre-infection memory, which suggests that pre-existing cross-reactive memory T cells took part in the SARS-CoV-2 response.

Ficoll-Paque density gradient centrifugation was used to isolate PBMCs. On this clonotype: Its antigen specificity is not known. Within one base of it there is no much larger clone, and no base qualities were kept.

The sequencing machine was an Illumina NovaSeq 6000. TCRalpha and TCRbeta cDNA libraries were constructed by 5'RACE with constant-segment primers, with sample barcodes and unique molecular identifiers being introduced. Trizol reagent was used to extract RNA from every sample. Libraries were amplified in two PCR steps, with a second sample barcode and Illumina TruSeq adapters added in the second step. Sequencing of libraries was performed on an Illumina NovaSeq with 2 x 150 bp paired-end reads. The authors' pipeline ran thus. With migec v1.2.7, reads were demultiplexed and then collapsed into UMI-guided consensus sequences. Using mixcr v2.1.11, UMI consensuses were aligned to TRA and TRB V and J templates and then assembled into clonotypes. Clonotypes were classified as expanded or contracted when called significant by both edgeR and NoisET, with noise models trained on biological replicates. edgeR calls used a false discovery rate-adjusted p below 0.01 and a log2 fold-change threshold of 1. As an exploratory analysis of dynamics, max-normalized trajectories of the 1000 most abundant clonotypes were examined with PCA combined with hierarchical clustering. Each responding clone was given a CD4 or CD8 phenotype based on the CD4+ and CD8+ repertoires, which had been sequenced separately. Clones were called with MiXCR by TCRdb after fastp trimmed the public reads at Q25, and only in-frame beta chains were retained. Every CDR3 protein is listed once, alongside the most common genes and DNA of its rows. For this entry, the V and J calls and clone size follow TCRdb and not the study's own pipeline. Recorded for this sample are about 350,000 distinct CDR3 sequences; around an eighth of them occurred a single time. The biggest ten clones account for around a fifth of the sample.

V drops 8 bases and J drops 2 bases, leaving 15 bases in between. CDR1 is given as SGHVS and CDR2 as FNYEAQ, both from the germline V gene. The CDR3 runs 14 residues from the cysteine to the phenylalanine. The DNA shown is the 42-base CDR3, in frame from base 1. The chain is made from TRBV7-6 and TRBJ2-5, with no confidently assigned D gene. This clonotype originated in a man between 18 and 35 years old who had mild COVID-19 (a few samples of this study predate the infection). The sample titles of this study are shuffled in the database, so cell type and time point are left out; the donor was told from shared clones. Source material: PBMCs or a T cell subset sorted from them (not recorded which). For the CDR3, the sequence is CASYEVLEQETQYF. At the DNA level, the sequence is TGTGCCAGCTACGAGGTGTTGGAACAAGAGACCCAGTACTTC. This CDR3, with the reference TRBV7-6 and TRBJ2-5 proteins standing in past its ends, gives the full variable domain GAGVSQSPRYKVTKRGQDVALRCDPISGHVSLYWYRQALGQGPEFLTYFNYEAQQDKSGLPNDRFSAERPEGSISTLTIQRTEQRDSAMYRCASYEVLEQETQYFGPGTRLLVL.